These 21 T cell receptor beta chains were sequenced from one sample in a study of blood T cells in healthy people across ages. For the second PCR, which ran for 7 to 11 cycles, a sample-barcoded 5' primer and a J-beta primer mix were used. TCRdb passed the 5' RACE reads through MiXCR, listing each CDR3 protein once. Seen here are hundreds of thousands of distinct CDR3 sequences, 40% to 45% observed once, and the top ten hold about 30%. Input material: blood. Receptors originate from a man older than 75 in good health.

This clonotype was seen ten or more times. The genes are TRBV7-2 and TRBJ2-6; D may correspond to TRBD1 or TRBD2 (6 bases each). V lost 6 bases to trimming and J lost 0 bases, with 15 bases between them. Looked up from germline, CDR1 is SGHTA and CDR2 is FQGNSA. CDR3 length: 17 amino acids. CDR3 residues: CASRASGASSGANVLTF. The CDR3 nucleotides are TGTGCCAGCAGGGCATCGGGGGCCAGCTCTGGGGCCAACGTCCTGACTTTC.

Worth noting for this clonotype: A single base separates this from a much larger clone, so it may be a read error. The CDR3 loop is CSGGGGRIDTQYF. CDR3 nucleotide sequence: TGCAGCGGAGGAGGGGGGCGGATAGATACGCAGTATTTT. J is TRBJ2-3 and V is TRBV29-1; D might be TRBD1 or TRBD2, each matching 6 bases. The germline V and J ends were trimmed by 7 bases and 5 bases, with 16 bases remaining between them. Germline CDR1 reads SQVTM; CDR2 reads ANQGSEA. This CDR3 contains 13 residues.

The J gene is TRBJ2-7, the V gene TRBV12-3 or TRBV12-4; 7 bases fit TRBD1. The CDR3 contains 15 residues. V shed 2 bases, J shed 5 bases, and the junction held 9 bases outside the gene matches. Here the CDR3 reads CASSLRGPQGDEQYF. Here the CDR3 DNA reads TGTGCCAGCAGTTTAAGGGGGCCGCAAGGGGACGAGCAGTACTTC.

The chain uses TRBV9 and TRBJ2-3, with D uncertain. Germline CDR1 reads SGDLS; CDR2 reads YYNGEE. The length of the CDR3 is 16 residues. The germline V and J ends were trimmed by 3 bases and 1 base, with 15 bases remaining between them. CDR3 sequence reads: CASSARDRAGTDTQYF. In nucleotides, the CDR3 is TGTGCCAGCAGCGCCCGCGATCGGGCCGGCACAGATACGCAGTATTTT.

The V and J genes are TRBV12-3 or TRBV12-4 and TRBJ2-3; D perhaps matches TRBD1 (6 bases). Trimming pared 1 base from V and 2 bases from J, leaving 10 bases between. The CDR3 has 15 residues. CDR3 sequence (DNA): TGTGCCAGCAGTTTAGTGGGGGCGCACACAGATACGCAGTATTTT. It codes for CASSLVGAHTDTQYF.

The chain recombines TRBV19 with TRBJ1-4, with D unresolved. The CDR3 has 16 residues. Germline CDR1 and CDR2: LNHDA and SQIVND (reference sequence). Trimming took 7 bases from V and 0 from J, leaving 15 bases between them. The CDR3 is CASIGRRSATNEKLFF. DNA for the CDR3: TGTGCCAGTATTGGCCGTCGAAGCGCAACTAATGAAAAACTGTTTTTT.

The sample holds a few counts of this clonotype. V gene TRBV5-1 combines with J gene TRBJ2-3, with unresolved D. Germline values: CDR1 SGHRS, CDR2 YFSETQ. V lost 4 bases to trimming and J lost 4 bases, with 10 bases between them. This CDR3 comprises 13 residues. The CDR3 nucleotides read TGCGCCAGCAGCGCCCTGGGTCCAGATACGCAGTATTTT. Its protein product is CASSALGPDTQYF.

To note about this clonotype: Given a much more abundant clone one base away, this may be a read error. CDR3 region: CSVDGSSAQTQCF. The CDR3 DNA reads TGCAGCGTTGATGGGTCTAGCGCACAGACCCAGTGCTTC. This chain joins TRBV29-1 and TRBJ2-5; TRBD2 is a possible D gene (6 bases). The CDR3 is 13 residues long. Germline V CDR1 and CDR2: SQVTM, ANQGSEA.

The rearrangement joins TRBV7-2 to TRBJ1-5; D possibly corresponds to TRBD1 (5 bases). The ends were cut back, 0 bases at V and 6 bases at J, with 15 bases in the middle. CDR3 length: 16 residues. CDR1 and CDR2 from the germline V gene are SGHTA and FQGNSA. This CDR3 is CASSLAGWGGVQPQHF. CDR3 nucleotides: TGTGCCAGCAGCTTAGCGGGGTGGGGGGGGGTTCAGCCCCAGCATTTT.

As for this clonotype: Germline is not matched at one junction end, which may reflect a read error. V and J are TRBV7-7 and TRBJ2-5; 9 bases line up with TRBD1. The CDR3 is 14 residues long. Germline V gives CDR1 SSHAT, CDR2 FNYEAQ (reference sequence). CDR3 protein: CASSWDRAGETQYF. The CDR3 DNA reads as TGTGCTAGCAGCTGGGACAGGGCAGGAGAGACCCAGTACTTC.

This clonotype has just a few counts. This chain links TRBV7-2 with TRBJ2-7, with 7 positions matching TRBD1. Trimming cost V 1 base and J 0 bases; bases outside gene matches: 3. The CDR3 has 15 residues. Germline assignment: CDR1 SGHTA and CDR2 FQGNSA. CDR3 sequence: CASSLETGNSYEQYF. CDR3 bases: TGTGCCAGCAGCTTAGAGACAGGGAACTCCTACGAGCAGTACTTC.

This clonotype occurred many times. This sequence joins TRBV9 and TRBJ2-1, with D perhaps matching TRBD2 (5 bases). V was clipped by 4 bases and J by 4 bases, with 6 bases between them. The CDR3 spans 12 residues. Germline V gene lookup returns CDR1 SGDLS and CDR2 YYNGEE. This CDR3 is CASSRGYNEQFF. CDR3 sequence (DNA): TGTGCCAGCAGCCGGGGATACAATGAGCAGTTCTTC.

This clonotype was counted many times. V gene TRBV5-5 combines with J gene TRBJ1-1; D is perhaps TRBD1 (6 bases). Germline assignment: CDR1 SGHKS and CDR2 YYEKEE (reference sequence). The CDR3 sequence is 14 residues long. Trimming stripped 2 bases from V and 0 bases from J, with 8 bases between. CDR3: CASSLQGMNTEAFF. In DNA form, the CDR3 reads TGTGCCAGCAGCTTACAGGGCATGAACACTGAAGCTTTCTTT.

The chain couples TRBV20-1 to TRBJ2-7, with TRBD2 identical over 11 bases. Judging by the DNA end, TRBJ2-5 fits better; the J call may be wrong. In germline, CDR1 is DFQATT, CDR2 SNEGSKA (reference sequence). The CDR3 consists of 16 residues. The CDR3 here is CSARDRTSGPQGTQYF. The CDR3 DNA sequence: TGCAGTGCTAGAGACCGGACTAGCGGGCCCCAGGGGACCCAGTACTTC.

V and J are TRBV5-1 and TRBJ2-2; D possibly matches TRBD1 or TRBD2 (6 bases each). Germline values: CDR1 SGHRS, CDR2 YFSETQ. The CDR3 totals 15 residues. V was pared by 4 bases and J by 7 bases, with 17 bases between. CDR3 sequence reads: CASSQNRVADGELFF. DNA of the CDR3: TGCGCCAGCAGCCAAAACAGGGTAGCGGACGGGGAGCTGTTTTTT.

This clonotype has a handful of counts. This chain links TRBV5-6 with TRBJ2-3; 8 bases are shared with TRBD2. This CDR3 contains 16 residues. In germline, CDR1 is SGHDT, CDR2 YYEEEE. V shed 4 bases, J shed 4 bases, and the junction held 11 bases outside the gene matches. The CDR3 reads CASSAGSGTRADTQYF. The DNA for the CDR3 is TGTGCCAGCAGCGCGGGCTCCGGGACTAGGGCAGATACGCAGTATTTT.

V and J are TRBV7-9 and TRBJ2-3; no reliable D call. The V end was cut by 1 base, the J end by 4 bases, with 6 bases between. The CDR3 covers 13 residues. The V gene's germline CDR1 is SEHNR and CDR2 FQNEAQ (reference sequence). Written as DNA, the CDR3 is TGTGCCAGCAGCTTAGAAGAGGCAGATACGCAGTATTTT. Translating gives CASSLEEADTQYF.

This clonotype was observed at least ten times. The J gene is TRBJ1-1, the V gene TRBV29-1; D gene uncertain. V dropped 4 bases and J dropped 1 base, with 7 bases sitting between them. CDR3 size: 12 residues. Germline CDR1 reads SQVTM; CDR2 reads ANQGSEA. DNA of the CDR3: TGCAGCGTTGGGGTCACGAACACTGAAGCTTTCTTT. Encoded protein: CSVGVTNTEAFF.

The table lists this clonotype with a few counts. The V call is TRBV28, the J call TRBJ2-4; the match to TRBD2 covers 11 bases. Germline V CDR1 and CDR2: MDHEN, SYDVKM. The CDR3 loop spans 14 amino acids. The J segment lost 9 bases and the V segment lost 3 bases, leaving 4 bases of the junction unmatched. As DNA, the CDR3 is TGTGCCAGCAGTTTGACTAGCGGGAATGTCATTCAGTACTTC. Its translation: CASSLTSGNVIQYF.

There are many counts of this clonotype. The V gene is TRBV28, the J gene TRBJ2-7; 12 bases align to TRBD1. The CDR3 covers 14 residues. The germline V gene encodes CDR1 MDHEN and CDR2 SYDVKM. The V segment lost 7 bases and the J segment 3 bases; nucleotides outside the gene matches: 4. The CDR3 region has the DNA TGTGCCAGCATTGGGACAGGGGGCTACTACGAGCAGTACTTC. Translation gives CASIGTGGYYEQYF. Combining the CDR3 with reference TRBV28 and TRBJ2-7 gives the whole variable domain DVKVTQSSRYLVKRTGEKVFLECVQDMDHENMFWYRQDPGLGLRLIYFSYDVKMKEKGDIPEGYSVSREKKERFSLILESASTNQTSMYLCASIGTGGYYEQYFGPGTRLTVT.

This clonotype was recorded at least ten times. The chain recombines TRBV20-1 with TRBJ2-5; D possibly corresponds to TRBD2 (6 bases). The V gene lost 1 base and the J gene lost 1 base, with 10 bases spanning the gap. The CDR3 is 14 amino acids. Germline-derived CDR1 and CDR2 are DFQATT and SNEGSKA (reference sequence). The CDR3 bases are TGCAGTGCTAGAGTCGCGGGACTCCAAGAGACCCAGTACTTC. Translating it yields CSARVAGLQETQYF.